This paragraph covers one T cell receptor (beta chain) sequence. In this sample, this clone turned up a few times. It lacks a known antigen. There are no base qualities to consult, and no much larger clone falls within one base. The library was produced with the immunoSEQ multiplex PCR assay. Per the authors' processing: To diagnose cytomegalovirus status from the catalog of TCR beta chain sequences, a statistical classification framework was built. Entries here come from immuneACCESS through TCRdb and include only in-frame sequences with V and J called. Some clones fail to appear in such tables; in the studies checked, an unresolved V gene covers under half of the shortfall, and the cause of the remainder is unknown. The V and J calls and the clone size are those of that table, but D and trimming were determined from the DNA. Within this sample are tens of thousands of clones, with about 90% of them counted one time only. 2.5% to 4% of the sample is in the top ten clones.

The donors were included in the validation cohort of roughly 130 subjects, a group kept apart from the roughly 670-subject first cohort. This entry belongs to a study of cytomegalovirus exposure and HLA in healthy donors (dated by TCRdb to 2015 to 2018). Study-wide context: A later analysis indicated that the 100 to 150 validation repertoires were generated on the platform also employed for the approximately 700 repertoires of the first cohort. A separate validation cohort of approximately 130 different subjects was used in addition to the roughly 640-subject first cohort. High-throughput TCR immunosequencing, statistical association of individual TCRs with disease status, and machine learning were combined to predict cytomegalovirus infection status. The study was designed to test whether signatures of past pathogen exposure could be identified by cataloging public T cell receptors.

General findings and caveats noted by the study authors: The classifier was reported to diagnose cytomegalovirus status with high specificity and sensitivity in both the original and validation cohorts. A later analysis had no HLA typing for the validation cohort, so co-occurrence there was scored across all 120 repertoires. Of the cluster scores, approximately 95% were above 0 in a later analysis, which found that TCRs clustered in the first cohort also tended to co-occur in the 120 validation repertoires. The authors suggested that the approach could potentially be generalized to other disease states and immunological phenotypes. Across donors, most TCR sequences were observed very rarely, whereas some public TCRs were present in many individuals. A total of some 180 TCR beta chains were listed by the study as associated with cytomegalovirus. A few of the identified cytomegalovirus-associated TCR beta chains were confirmed in vitro to be specific for cytomegalovirus antigens.

The sequence came from a man aged 18 to 29 in good health and CMV-seronegative. Sequencing was performed on PBMCs.

The DNA reads TGTGCCAGCAGTCTCCCGCGTCAGGCGATCTACGAGCAGTACTTC. It specifies CASSLPRQAIYEQYF. The rearranged chain carries TRBV27 and TRBJ2-7; too little of a D gene remains to name it. The V and J ends are trimmed by 5 bases and 3 bases, leaving 17 bases between them. The germline V gene (reference sequence) specifies MNHEY as CDR1 and SMNVEV as CDR2. Taken from cysteine to phenylalanine, the CDR3 has 15 residues. Just CDR3 DNA is preserved here, 45 bases in frame from base 1.